The clone carrying this TCR beta chain was seen a few times. Its antigen is as yet unknown. MiXCR was run by TCRdb on the 5' RACE reads, yielding one entry per CDR3 protein. Of 450,000 to 650,000 distinct CDR3 sequences in the sample, roughly 18% are singletons; the top ten hold about 12%. The sample comes from a study of T-cell memory formation after mild COVID-19. Study-level results: A second wave of clones peaked on day 37, and their SARS-CoV-2 specificity went unconfirmed.

Germline V CDR1 and CDR2: LGHNA, YNFKEQ. The germline V and J ends were trimmed by 0 bases and 7 bases, with 9 bases remaining between them. This CDR3 is 13 amino acids long. V and J are TRBV4-2 and TRBJ1-1, with unresolved D. The source material was PBMCs or a T cell subset sorted from them (not recorded which). This TCR was recovered from an adult woman who had mild COVID-19 (a few samples of this study predate the infection). Cell type and time point are not known. CDR3 sequence (DNA): TGTGCCAGCAGCCAAGATCAAGGCGGTGAAGCTTTCTTT. Its translation: CASSQDQGGEAFF.